This T cell receptor beta chain comes out of a study of CD8 T cells in ankylosing spondylitis (dated by TCRdb to the late 2010s). In the study overall: T cell receptor beta repertoires were profiled in healthy donors and ankylosing spondylitis patients so that disease-linked TCR variants could be found. The whole study cohort included about a hundred healthy donors and around 25 ankylosing spondylitis patients. Peripheral blood was sampled, and synovial fluid was additionally collected from ankylosing spondylitis patients. Study-wide conclusions, independent of this receptor: Some motif variants had previously been reported in the synovial fluid and blood of reactive arthritis patients, which suggests shared mechanisms of disease initiation. A CD8+ phenotype was shown by the disease-linked clones, which were found at relatively low frequencies in peripheral blood. The disease-linked clones were reported to be significantly enriched in matched synovial fluid samples from ankylosing spondylitis patients. Blood from ankylosing spondylitis patients appeared to be characterized by a TCR beta motif made up of fewer than ten highly homologous amino acid variants.

Spanning cysteine to phenylalanine, the CDR3 consists of 13 amino acids. Only the CDR3 DNA is retained, 39 bases long and in frame from the first base. As encoded in the germline V gene, CDR1 is SGHRS while CDR2 is YFSETQ. A distance of 12 bases separates the germline ends of V and J, which lose 7 bases and 5 bases respectively. Sequencing took place on an Illumina HiSeq 2500. TCR beta libraries were prepared by quantitative 5'-RACE with molecular barcodes. As for the original processing: A new computational method based on a probabilistic model of VDJ rearrangement was used to identify disease-linked TCR variants. TCRdb reworked the public reads: Q25 trimming with fastp, MiXCR clone assembly, productive beta chains retained. Rows merge per CDR3 protein into single entries with the most common DNA and genes. These V and J calls derive from TCRdb rather than the authors' analysis. A total of a few hundred thousand distinct CDR3 sequences appear in this sample, about 10% of them only once. The ten top clones hold less than 7% of the sample.

This clonotype was detected many times. This clone's antigen is unknown. It has no much larger one-base neighbor in the sample; base qualities were not kept. Sequencing used blood, either unsorted or a sorted T cell fraction (not recorded which). The chain joins TRBV5-1 to TRBJ2-2, with the D gene not confidently named. The sequence was collected from a male donor with ankylosing spondylitis or in good health (not recorded which). The nucleotide sequence is given as TGCGCCAGCGCATTGACGGAGACCGGGGAGCTGTTTTTT. Translated, it reads CASALTETGELFF. Extended through the reference TRBV5-1 and TRBJ2-2 proteins, this CDR3 yields the full variable domain: KAGVTQTPRYLIKTRGQQVTLSCSPISGHRSVSWYQQTPGQGLQFLFEYFSETQRNKGNFPGRFSGRQFSNSRSEMNVSTLELGDSALYLCASALTETGELFFGEGSRLTVL.